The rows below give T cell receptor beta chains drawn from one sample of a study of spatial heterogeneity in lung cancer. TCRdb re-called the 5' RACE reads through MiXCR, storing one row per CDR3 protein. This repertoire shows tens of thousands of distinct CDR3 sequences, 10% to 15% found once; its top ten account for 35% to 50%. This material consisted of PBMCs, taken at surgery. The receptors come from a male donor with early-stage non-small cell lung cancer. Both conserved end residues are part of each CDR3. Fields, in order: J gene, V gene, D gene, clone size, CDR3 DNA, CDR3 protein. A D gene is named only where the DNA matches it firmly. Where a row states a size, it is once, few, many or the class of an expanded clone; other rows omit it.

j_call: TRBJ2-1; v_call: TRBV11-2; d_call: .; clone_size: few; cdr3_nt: TGTGCCAGCAGCTTAACAGCCACGGGAGAGCAGTTCTTC; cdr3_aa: CASSLTATGEQFF
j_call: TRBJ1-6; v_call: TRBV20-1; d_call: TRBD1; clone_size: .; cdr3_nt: TGCAGTGCTAGAGATTCAGGGGGGCTTAATTCACCCCTCCACTTT; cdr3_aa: CSARDSGGLNSPLHF
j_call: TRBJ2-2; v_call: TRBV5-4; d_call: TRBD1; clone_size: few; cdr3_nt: TGTGCCAGCAGCGTCGGACAGGGAATCACCGGGGAGCTGTTTTTT; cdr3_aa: CASSVGQGITGELFF
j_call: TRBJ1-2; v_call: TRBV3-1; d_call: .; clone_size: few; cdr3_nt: TGTGCCACCGCGGACGGAGCCTATGGCTACACCTTC; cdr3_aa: CATADGAYGYTF
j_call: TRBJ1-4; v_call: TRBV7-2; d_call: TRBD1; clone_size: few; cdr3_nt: TGTGCCAGCAGCCCCGGACAGGGTGAAAAACTGTTTTTT; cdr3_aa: CASSPGQGEKLFF
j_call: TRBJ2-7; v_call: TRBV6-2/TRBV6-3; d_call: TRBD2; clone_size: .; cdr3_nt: TGTGCCAGCGGGAGATCGGGGACTAGGGATTACGAGCAGTACTTC; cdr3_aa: CASGRSGTRDYEQYF
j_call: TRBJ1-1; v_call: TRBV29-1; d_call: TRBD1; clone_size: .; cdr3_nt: TGCAGCGTTGCAATGACAGGGACCACTGAAGCTTTCTTT; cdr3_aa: CSVAMTGTTEAFF
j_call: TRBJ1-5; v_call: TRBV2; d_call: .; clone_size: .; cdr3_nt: TGTGCCAGCAGCTCTCTAGTTCAGCCCCAGCATTTT; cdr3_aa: CASSSLVQPQHF
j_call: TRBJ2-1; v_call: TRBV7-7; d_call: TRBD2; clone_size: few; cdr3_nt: TGTGCTAGCAGCCCTAGGACGGGACTAGCGGGCTATGAGCAGTTCTTC; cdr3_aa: CASSPRTGLAGYEQFF
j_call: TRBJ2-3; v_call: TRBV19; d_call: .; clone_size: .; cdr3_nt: TGTGCCAGTAGTATCCCAACACCCATGGCAGATACGCAGTATTTT; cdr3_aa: CASSIPTPMADTQYF
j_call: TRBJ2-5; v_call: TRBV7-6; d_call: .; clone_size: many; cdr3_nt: TGTGCCAGCAGCTCAACCGGGACCCAGAGGGAGACCCAGTACTTC; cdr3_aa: CASSSTGTQRETQYF
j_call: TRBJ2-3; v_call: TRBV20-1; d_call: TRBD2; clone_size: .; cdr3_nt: TGCAGTGCTAGGTTGGGGGGGGATACGCAGTATTTT; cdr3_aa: CSARLGGDTQYF
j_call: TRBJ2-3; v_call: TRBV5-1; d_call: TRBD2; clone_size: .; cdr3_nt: TGCGCCAGCAGCGGGGGACTAGCGGGAGGTCCTTCGGCAGATACGCAGTATTTT; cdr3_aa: CASSGGLAGGPSADTQYF
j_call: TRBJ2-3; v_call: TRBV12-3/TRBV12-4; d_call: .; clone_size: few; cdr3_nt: TGTGCCAGCAGTTTATCGCTAACGCAGTATTTT; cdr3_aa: CASSLSLTQYF
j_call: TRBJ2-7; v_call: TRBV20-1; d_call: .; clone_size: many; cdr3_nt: TGCAGTGCACCCGAGGGACAACGCTCCTACGAGCAGTACTTC; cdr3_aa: CSAPEGQRSYEQYF
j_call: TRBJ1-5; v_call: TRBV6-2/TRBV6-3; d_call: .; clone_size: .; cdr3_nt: TGTGCCAGCAGCTACCGTGGGCCCCAGCATTTT; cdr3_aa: CASSYRGPQHF
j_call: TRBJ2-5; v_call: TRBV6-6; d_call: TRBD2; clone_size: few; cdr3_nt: TGTGCCAGCAGCCCTCCCCTAGCGGGGATCCAAGAGACCCAGTACTTC; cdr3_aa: CASSPPLAGIQETQYF
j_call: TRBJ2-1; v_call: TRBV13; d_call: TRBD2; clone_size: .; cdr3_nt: TGTGCCAGCAGCCCTCGACTAGCGGGAGATGAGCAGTTCTTC; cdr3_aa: CASSPRLAGDEQFF
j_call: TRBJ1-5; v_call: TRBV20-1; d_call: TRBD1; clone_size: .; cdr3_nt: TGCAGTGCTAGAGATTCAGCAGGGGGCTGGGTCGGCAATCAGCCCCAGCATTTT; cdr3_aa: CSARDSAGGWVGNQPQHF
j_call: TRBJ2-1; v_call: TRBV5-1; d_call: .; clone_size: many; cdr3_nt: TGCGCCAGCAGCTTAAGACAGAACAATGAGCAGTTCTTC; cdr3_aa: CASSLRQNNEQFF
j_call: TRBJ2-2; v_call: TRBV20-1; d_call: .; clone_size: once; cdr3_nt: TGCAGTGCCCAGAACCTCGGGGGGCGGGCCGGGGAGCTGTTTTTT; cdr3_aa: CSAQNLGGRAGELFF
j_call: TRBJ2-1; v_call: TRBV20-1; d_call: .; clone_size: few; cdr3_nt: TGCAGTGCTAGAGATAGGGGGAGGACTTACAATGAGCAGTTCTTC; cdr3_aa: CSARDRGRTYNEQFF
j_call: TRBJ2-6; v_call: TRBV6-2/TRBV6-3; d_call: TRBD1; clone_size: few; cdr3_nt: TGTGCCAGCAGCCCGGGACAGGGGGCTGGGGCCAACGTCCTGACTTTC; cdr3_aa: CASSPGQGAGANVLTF
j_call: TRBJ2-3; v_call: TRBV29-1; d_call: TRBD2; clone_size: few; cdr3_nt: TGCAGCGTTGACGGGCTAGCGGCCCCCACAGATACGCAGTATTTT; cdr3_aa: CSVDGLAAPTDTQYF
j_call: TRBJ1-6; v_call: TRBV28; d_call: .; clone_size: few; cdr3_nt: TGTGCCAGCAGTTTAATCGTAATGGGTAATTCACCCCTCCACTTT; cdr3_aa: CASSLIVMGNSPLHF
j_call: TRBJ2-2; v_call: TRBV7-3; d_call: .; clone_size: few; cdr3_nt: TGTGCCAGCAGCTCCAATGGACCGAACACCGGGGAGCTGTTTTTT; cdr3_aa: CASSSNGPNTGELFF
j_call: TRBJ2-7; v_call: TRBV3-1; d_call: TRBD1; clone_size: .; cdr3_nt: TGTGCCAGCAGCCAAGCCAACAGGGGTACCTACGAGCAGTACTTC; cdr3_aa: CASSQANRGTYEQYF
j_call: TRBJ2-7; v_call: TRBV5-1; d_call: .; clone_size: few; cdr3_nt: TGCGCCAGCAGCTTGGACGGCGGCACGGGGGAGCAGTACTTC; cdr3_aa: CASSLDGGTGEQYF
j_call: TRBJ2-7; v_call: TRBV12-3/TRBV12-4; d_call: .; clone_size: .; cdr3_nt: TGTGCCAGCAGCTCGGACGACTCCTACGAGCAGTACTTC; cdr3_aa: CASSSDDSYEQYF
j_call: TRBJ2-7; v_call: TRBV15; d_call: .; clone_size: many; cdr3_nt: TGTGCCACCAGCAGAGGTTTTGGGGGCCGACCCTACGAGCAGTACTTC; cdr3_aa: CATSRGFGGRPYEQYF
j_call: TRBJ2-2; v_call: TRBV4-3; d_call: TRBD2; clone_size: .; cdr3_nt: TGCGCCAGCAGCCAAGGGAGCTCGGGACTAGTCGCCGGGGAGCTGTTTTTT; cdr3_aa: CASSQGSSGLVAGELFF
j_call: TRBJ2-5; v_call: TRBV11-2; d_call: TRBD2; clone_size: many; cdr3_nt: TGTGCCAGCAGCTTAGGGGTTCGGAGCGGGGGGGCCGAGGAGACCCAGTACTTC; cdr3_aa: CASSLGVRSGGAEETQYF
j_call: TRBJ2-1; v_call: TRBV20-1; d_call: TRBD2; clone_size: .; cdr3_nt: TGCAGTGCTGCCGGGACTAGCGGGAGGAACTCCTACAATGAGCAGTTCTTC; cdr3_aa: CSAAGTSGRNSYNEQFF
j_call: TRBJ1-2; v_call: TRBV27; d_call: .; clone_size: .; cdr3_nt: TGTGCCAGCAGTTTGACCAGCTTCTATGGCTACACCTTC; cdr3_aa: CASSLTSFYGYTF
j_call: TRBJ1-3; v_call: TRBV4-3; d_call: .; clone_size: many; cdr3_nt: TGCGCCAGCAGCCAAGCAGCTCAGGGCTCTGGAAACACCATATATTTT; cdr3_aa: CASSQAAQGSGNTIYF
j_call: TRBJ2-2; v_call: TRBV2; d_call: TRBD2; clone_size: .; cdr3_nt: TGTGCCAGCAGTGAGCTAGCGGGTTACACCGGGGAGCTGTTTTTT; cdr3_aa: CASSELAGYTGELFF
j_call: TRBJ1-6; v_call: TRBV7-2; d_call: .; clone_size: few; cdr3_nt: TGTGCCAGCAGCTTAGGGGGGGTGACGAATAATTCACCCCTCCACTTT; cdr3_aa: CASSLGGVTNNSPLHF
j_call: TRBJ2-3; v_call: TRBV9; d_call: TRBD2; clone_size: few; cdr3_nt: TGTGCCAGCAGCGTAGGTGTTAGCGGGAGCGGGACAGATACGCAGTATTTT; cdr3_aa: CASSVGVSGSGTDTQYF
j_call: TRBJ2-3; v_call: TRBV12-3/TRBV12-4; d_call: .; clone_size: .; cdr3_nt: TGTGCCAGCAGCCCCGGGACGGGGGTTCTTACGCAGTATTTT; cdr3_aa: CASSPGTGVLTQYF
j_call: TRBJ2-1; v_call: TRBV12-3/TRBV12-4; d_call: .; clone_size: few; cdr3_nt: TGTGCCACCCGTGATGTGCGGAACTACAATGAGCAGTTCTTC; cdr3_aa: CATRDVRNYNEQFF
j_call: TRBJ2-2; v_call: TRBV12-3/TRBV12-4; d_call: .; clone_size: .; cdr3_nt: TGTGCCAGCAGTCGACAGGACAAAGGGGAGCTGTTTTTT; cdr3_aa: CASSRQDKGELFF
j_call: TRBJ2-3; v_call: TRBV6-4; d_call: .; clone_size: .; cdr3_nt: TGTGCCAGCAGTGACTCGACGGCCGGCACAGATACGCAGTATTTT; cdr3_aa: CASSDSTAGTDTQYF
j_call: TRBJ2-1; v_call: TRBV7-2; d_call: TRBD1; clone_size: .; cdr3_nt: TGTGCCAGCAGCGTCTCGGGACAGGATAGACATGAGCAGTTCTTC; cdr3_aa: CASSVSGQDRHEQFF
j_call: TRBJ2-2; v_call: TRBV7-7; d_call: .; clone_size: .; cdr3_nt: TGTGCTAGCAGCTTCCGAAGACAAGTAGGGAACACCGGGGAGCTGTTTTTT; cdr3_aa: CASSFRRQVGNTGELFF
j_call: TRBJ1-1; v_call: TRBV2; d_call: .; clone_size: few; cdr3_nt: TGTGCCAGCAACGAGAACACTGAAGCTTTCTTT; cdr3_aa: CASNENTEAFF
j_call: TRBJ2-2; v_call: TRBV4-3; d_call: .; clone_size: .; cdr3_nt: TGCGCCAGCAGCCCACCCGCGGGGACCGGGGAGCTGTTTTTT; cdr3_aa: CASSPPAGTGELFF
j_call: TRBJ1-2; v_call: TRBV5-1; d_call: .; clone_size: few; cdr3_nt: TGCGCCAGCAGCTTGGGGGGTCCCTATGGCTACACCTTC; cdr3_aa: CASSLGGPYGYTF
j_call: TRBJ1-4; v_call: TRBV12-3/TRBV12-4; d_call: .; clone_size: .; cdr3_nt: TGTGCCAGCAGTTTGAGGGGGGCGAAAATTGAAAAACTGTTTTTT; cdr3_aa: CASSLRGAKIEKLFF
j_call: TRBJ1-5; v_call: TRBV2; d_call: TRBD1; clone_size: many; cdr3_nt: TGTGCCAGCAGCACCCAGGGGGCGAGGAGCAATCAGCCCCAGCATTTT; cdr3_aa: CASSTQGARSNQPQHF
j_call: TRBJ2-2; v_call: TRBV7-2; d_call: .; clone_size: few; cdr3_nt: TGTGCCAGCAGCTCACCGGGAGCGAACACCGGGGAGCTGTTTTTT; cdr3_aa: CASSSPGANTGELFF